This is a list of T cell receptor beta chains from one sample in a study of CD8 T cells in ankylosing spondylitis. In TCRdb, the 5' RACE reads were re-called with MiXCR into one record per CDR3 protein. The table has about 150,000 distinct CDR3 sequences, around 45% seen once; the top ten hold approximately 14%. Sequenced: synovial fluid, either unsorted or a sorted T cell fraction (not recorded which). The receptors shown here come from a male donor with ankylosing spondylitis. CDR3s include the opening cysteine and the closing phenylalanine or tryptophan. The order of the fields is D gene, J gene, V gene, clone size, CDR3 protein, CDR3 DNA. The D gene is left open where the match is weak. Size tells how often a clone was seen (once, few, many) or the class of an expanded clone, and some rows leave it out.

D: TRBD2
J: TRBJ2-2
V: TRBV6-5
size: many
CDR3: CASSSLAGEAGELFF
DNA: TGTGCCAGCAGTTCCCTAGCGGGAGAGGCCGGGGAGCTGTTTTTT

D: .
J: TRBJ1-2
V: TRBV21-1
size: many
CDR3: CGSDRDYGYTF
DNA: TGTGGAAGTGACAGGGACTATGGCTACACCTTC

D: TRBD1
J: TRBJ1-5
V: TRBV20-1
size: few
CDR3: CSAERQGNQPQHF
DNA: TGCAGTGCGGAGAGACAGGGAAATCAGCCCCAGCATTTT

D: .
J: TRBJ2-3
V: TRBV25-1
size: .
CDR3: CASSDPRYRPDTQYF
DNA: TGTGCCAGCAGTGACCCTCGTTACAGGCCAGATACGCAGTATTTT

D: .
J: TRBJ1-2
V: TRBV4-3
size: many
CDR3: CAASPDGLSNYGYTF
DNA: TGCGCCGCAAGCCCGGACGGACTATCTAACTATGGCTACACCTTC

D: .
J: TRBJ2-6
V: TRBV4-1
size: .
CDR3: CASSQPRNPPGANVLTF
DNA: TGCGCCAGCAGCCAACCCCGGAACCCCCCTGGGGCCAACGTCCTGACTTTC

D: .
J: TRBJ2-7
V: TRBV6-1
size: .
CDR3: CASSPDGRGAYEQYF
DNA: TGTGCCAGCAGTCCCGACGGAAGGGGTGCCTACGAGCAGTACTTC

D: .
J: TRBJ1-5
V: TRBV9
size: few
CDR3: CASSVAGGNQPQHF
DNA: TGTGCCAGCAGCGTAGCAGGAGGCAATCAGCCCCAGCATTTT

D: TRBD2
J: TRBJ2-1
V: TRBV29-1
size: few
CDR3: CSSWGGGYNEQFF
DNA: TGCAGCTCATGGGGGGGGGGCTACAATGAGCAGTTCTTC

D: .
J: TRBJ2-1
V: TRBV3-1
size: many
CDR3: CASSHHSIGEQFF
DNA: TGTGCCAGCAGCCATCATAGCATCGGTGAGCAGTTCTTC

D: TRBD1
J: TRBJ1-1
V: TRBV13
size: .
CDR3: CASSIGTGGQMNTEAFF
DNA: TGTGCCAGCAGCATAGGGACAGGGGGACAAATGAACACTGAAGCTTTCTTT

D: TRBD1
J: TRBJ1-2
V: TRBV29-1
size: few
CDR3: CSVWTGILDGYTF
DNA: TGCAGCGTCTGGACAGGGATATTGGATGGCTACACCTTC

D: TRBD1
J: TRBJ1-6
V: TRBV28
size: .
CDR3: CASSPLVQGAQAYNSPLHF
DNA: TGTGCCAGCAGTCCCCTAGTGCAGGGGGCGCAGGCCTATAATTCACCCCTCCACTTT

D: .
J: TRBJ2-5
V: TRBV10-3
size: .
CDR3: CAISELSSTGTEQETQYF
DNA: TGTGCCATCAGTGAGCTATCTTCCACCGGAACAGAACAAGAGACCCAGTACTTC

D: .
J: TRBJ2-1
V: TRBV12-3/TRBV12-4
size: .
CDR3: CASSLWSYNEQFF
DNA: TGTGCCAGCAGTTTGTGGAGCTACAATGAGCAGTTCTTC

D: .
J: TRBJ2-3
V: TRBV19
size: medium-sized
CDR3: CASSIGTDTQYF
DNA: TGTGCCAGTAGTATTGGCACAGATACGCAGTATTTT

D: .
J: TRBJ2-7
V: TRBV9
size: few
CDR3: CASTSESALEGYPYEQYF
DNA: TGTGCCAGCACCAGTGAATCAGCCCTAGAGGGCTACCCCTACGAGCAGTACTTC

D: .
J: TRBJ2-1
V: TRBV20-1
size: few
CDR3: CSARGLSGSSYNEQFF
DNA: TGCAGTGCTAGGGGCCTTAGCGGAAGCTCCTACAATGAGCAGTTCTTC

D: .
J: TRBJ2-7
V: TRBV4-2
size: many
CDR3: CASSQGSGRYEQYF
DNA: TGTGCCAGCAGCCAAGGGAGCGGGCGCTACGAGCAGTACTTC

D: .
J: TRBJ1-4
V: TRBV11-2
size: .
CDR3: CASSSREYSNSATNEKLFF
DNA: TGTGCCAGCAGCAGCAGGGAATATTCAAACAGTGCAACTAATGAAAAACTGTTTTTT

D: TRBD1
J: TRBJ2-7
V: TRBV29-1
size: few
CDR3: CSSRQGENYEQYF
DNA: TGCAGCTCCCGACAGGGGGAAAACTACGAGCAGTACTTC

D: .
J: TRBJ1-4
V: TRBV12-3/TRBV12-4
size: few
CDR3: CASSFTQGAEKLFF
DNA: TGTGCCAGCAGTTTTACGCAAGGGGCCGAAAAACTGTTTTTT

D: TRBD2
J: TRBJ2-1
V: TRBV16
size: few
CDR3: CASSQLAGLYNEQFF
DNA: TGTGCCAGCAGCCAACTAGCGGGACTCTACAATGAGCAGTTCTTC